The subject of this entry is one TCR beta chain. The antigen is not known. Individual cDNA molecules received unique molecular identifiers. MiXCR, applied by TCRdb to the 5' RACE reads, yields one record per CDR3 protein. The table has about 83,000 distinct CDR3 sequences, roughly 10% seen once; the top ten hold over 7.5%. Trimming removed 4 bases from V and 8 bases from J, with 15 bases in between. Germline CDR1 reads DFQATT; CDR2 reads SNEGSKA (reference sequence). The CDR3 consists of 13 residues. These data are taken from a study of early T cells in non-severe SARS-CoV-2 infection. Overall study results and limits: The VDJdb matching leaned toward anti-spike CD8 responses and overlooked private and CD4 specificities.

This chain connects TRBV20-1 to TRBJ2-1; no reliable D call. Specimen: whole blood, collected at baseline. This TCR derives from an adult who was a healthcare worker with PCR-confirmed SARS-CoV-2 infection or an uninfected control (not recorded which). The CDR3 DNA reads TGCAGTGCTAAACCCCGCTCTGGGGATGAGCAGTTCTTC. Its translation is CSAKPRSGDEQFF.